A selection of T cell receptor beta chains follows, all from one sample in a study of blood T cell repertoires in COVID-19. Generated by immunoSEQ multiplex PCR, the TCRdb table keeps only in-frame clones and is missing some. The profile shows about 170,000 clones, less than 85% of them singletons. The source material was PBMCs or T cells enriched from blood (not recorded which). These receptor sequences come from a woman in her forties or fifties who had recovered from COVID-19. Each CDR3 is given with its conserved first and last residue. A D gene is named only where the DNA matches it firmly. The listing skips clone size in some rows; elsewhere it reads once, few, many or a size class.

clone_size | d_call | j_call | v_call | cdr3_nt | cdr3_aa
- | - | TRBJ1-1 | TRBV3-1/TRBV3-2 | TGTGCCAGCAGCCCTGGCACGGGACTCGTAGCTTTCTTT | CASSPGTGLVAFF
- | - | TRBJ2-1 | TRBV18 | TGTGCCAGCTCACCACCGAAGACAGAGACCTACAATGAGCAGTTCTTC | CASSPPKTETYNEQFF
- | - | TRBJ2-3 | TRBV5-4 | TGTGCCAGCAGGATTGACAGGACCACAGATACGCAGTATTTT | CASRIDRTTDTQYF
few | - | TRBJ2-1 | TRBV29-1 | TGCAGCGCCGACCGGGCGCGGGCCTATGAGCAGTTCTTC | CSADRARAYEQFF
few | - | TRBJ1-6 | TRBV28 | TGTGCCAGCAGTTTTGGCAGTCCCTCACCCCTCCACTTT | CASSFGSPSPLHF
- | - | TRBJ1-1 | TRBV3-1/TRBV3-2 | TGTGCCAGCAGCCCTGGCTGGGGAGCGAACACTGAAGCTTTCTTT | CASSPGWGANTEAFF
- | TRBD1 | TRBJ1-5 | TRBV2 | TGTGCCACCGGGGGGGGGACAGCAAATCAGCCCCAGCATTTT | CATGGGTANQPQHF
- | TRBD1 | TRBJ1-6 | TRBV28 | TGTGCCAGCAGTTTAACAGGGGGATCACCCCTCCACTTT | CASSLTGGSPLHF
- | TRBD2 | TRBJ2-3 | TRBV5-1 | TGCGCCAGCAGCTTGTTTGGAGCGGGGGGCACAGATACGCAGTATTTT | CASSLFGAGGTDTQYF
- | - | TRBJ1-3 | TRBV7-9 | TGTGCCAGCAGCTTAGCGCGCGGGTCCGGAAACACCATATATTTT | CASSLARGSGNTIYF
once | TRBD2 | TRBJ2-3 | TRBV7-8 | TGTGCCAGCAGCCGGAGCGGGGGGGGCGCAGATACGCAGTATTTT | CASSRSGGGADTQYF
- | - | TRBJ1-5 | TRBV7-2 | TGTGCCAGCAGCTCCGGGCAGGGTCAGCCCCAGCATTTT | CASSSGQGQPQHF
few | - | TRBJ1-2 | TRBV6-2/TRBV6-3 | TGTGCCAGCAGTTCGCAACCCCAGTTTGATGGCTACACCTTC | CASSSQPQFDGYTF
- | TRBD2 | TRBJ2-3 | TRBV7-2 | TGTGCCAGCAGCGGGACTAGCGGGAGGGGGAGCACAGATACGCAGTATTTT | CASSGTSGRGSTDTQYF
- | - | TRBJ1-3 | TRBV29-1 | TGCAGCGTTGAGGAATACCTCGACAGTACCTCTGGAAACACCATATATTTT | CSVEEYLDSTSGNTIYF
- | TRBD1 | TRBJ1-1 | TRBV4-1 | TGCGCCAGCAGCCTTTGGACGACAGGGGTGAGGACTGAAGCTTTCTTT | CASSLWTTGVRTEAFF
- | TRBD2 | TRBJ2-3 | TRBV18 | TGTGCCAGCTCATCTACAGGCCTTAGCGGGAGTAGTTCAGATACGCAGTATTTT | CASSSTGLSGSSSDTQYF
- | - | TRBJ2-1 | TRBV5-4 | TGTGCCAGCAGTTTGGACACAAGCTCCTACAATGAGCAGTTCTTC | CASSLDTSSYNEQFF
few | TRBD1 | TRBJ2-1 | TRBV4-1 | TGCGCCAGCAGCCAAGATTCCCCGGGACAGGGGAAGGATGAGCAGTTCTTC | CASSQDSPGQGKDEQFF
- | - | TRBJ1-4 | TRBV28 | TGTGCCAGCAGCCCGGGGGGAGGGTTTGGGGAAAAACTGTTTTTT | CASSPGGGFGEKLFF
once | - | TRBJ1-5 | TRBV19 | TGTGCCAGTTCCTGGCAGGCGGGGCAGCCCCAGCATTTT | CASSWQAGQPQHF
- | TRBD1 | TRBJ1-1 | TRBV5-1 | TGCGCCAGCAGCCTACGGGACAGGGGATCTGAAGCTTTCTTT | CASSLRDRGSEAFF
- | - | TRBJ1-6 | TRBV30 | TGTGCCTGGAGTGTACCTCAGCGGGGTAGGGGTTCACCCCTCCACTTT | CAWSVPQRGRGSPLHF
- | - | TRBJ1-6 | TRBV2 | TGTGCCAGCAGTTCCGGACTTAATTCACCCCTCCACTTT | CASSSGLNSPLHF
- | TRBD2 | TRBJ2-1 | TRBV14 | TGTGCCAGTGGACTAGCGGGGGTCAATGAGCAGTTCTTC | CASGLAGVNEQFF
- | - | TRBJ1-2 | TRBV3-1/TRBV3-2 | TGTGCCAGCAGCCAAGGTCAGGGCGGCTACACCTTC | CASSQGQGGYTF
- | - | TRBJ2-3 | TRBV5-1 | TGCGCCAGCAGGGACTCGACGGCCGTTAGCACAGATACGCAGTATTTT | CASRDSTAVSTDTQYF
- | - | TRBJ1-1 | TRBV12-5 | TGTGCTAGTGGTTTTTCTCCCCGGGGGGAGGGGGACACTGAAGCTTTCTTT | CASGFSPRGEGDTEAFF
- | - | TRBJ2-2 | TRBV19 | TGTGCCAGTAGTACCCGCACCGGGGAGCTGTTTTTT | CASSTRTGELFF
- | - | TRBJ1-1 | TRBV18 | TGTGCCAGCTCACCCAACTCGGACACTGAAGCTTTCTTT | CASSPNSDTEAFF
- | - | TRBJ2-3 | TRBV28 | TGTGCCAGCAGTTTCCGAGGGTATACGCAGTATTTT | CASSFRGYTQYF
many | - | TRBJ1-1 | TRBV19 | TGTGCCAGTAGTATATGGGGGGGCACTGAAGCTTTCTTT | CASSIWGGTEAFF
- | - | TRBJ1-1 | TRBV7-9 | TGTGCCAGCAGCTTAGTCGCGTCTACTGAAGCTTTCTTT | CASSLVASTEAFF
- | TRBD1 | TRBJ1-6 | TRBV19 | TGTGCCAGTAGCCCTCGGGACAGGGCTGGGAATTCACCCCTCCACTTT | CASSPRDRAGNSPLHF
- | - | TRBJ1-5 | TRBV7-9 | TGTGCCAGCAGCTCACCCGGGGGGAATCAGCCCCAGCATTTT | CASSSPGGNQPQHF
- | - | TRBJ1-1 | TRBV7-6 | TGTGCCAGCAGCCCAGGGGCCTTGAGCACTGAAGCTTTCTTT | CASSPGALSTEAFF
- | - | TRBJ1-1 | TRBV25-1 | TGTGCCAGCAGTGAATACGGGTTGGACACTGAAGCTTTCTTT | CASSEYGLDTEAFF
- | - | TRBJ1-1 | TRBV13 | TGTGCCAGCAGCTTAGGCCCGGCGGGGGAGAACACTGAAGCTTTCTTT | CASSLGPAGENTEAFF
- | TRBD1 | TRBJ2-6 | TRBV3-1/TRBV3-2 | TGTGCCAGCAGCCAAGGGCTACAGGGGGGTGGGGCCAACGTCCTGACTTTC | CASSQGLQGGGANVLTF
few | - | TRBJ1-4 | TRBV27 | TGTGCCAGCAGTGATCGGGGAGTAGCCGAAAAACTGTTTTTT | CASSDRGVAEKLFF
- | - | TRBJ1-3 | TRBV11-1 | TGTGCCAGCAGCCAAGAACAGGCGTGGTCTGGAAACACCATATATTTT | CASSQEQAWSGNTIYF
- | - | TRBJ1-1 | TRBV27 | TGTGCCAGCAGTTCCGAGACAGTAAACACTGAAGCTTTCTTT | CASSSETVNTEAFF
- | TRBD1 | TRBJ1-2 | TRBV4-1 | TGCGCCAGCAGCCCAAGCGTACAGGGGCGTCGCTATGGCTACACCTTC | CASSPSVQGRRYGYTF
- | - | TRBJ1-1 | TRBV28 | TGTGCCAGCAGTCGACTTTCGAACACTGAAGCTTTCTTT | CASSRLSNTEAFF
few | - | TRBJ1-2 | TRBV27 | TGTGCCAGCAGGAGAATACAGGTAGCTAACTATGGCTACACCTTC | CASRRIQVANYGYTF
- | - | TRBJ1-2 | TRBV28 | TGTGCCAGCAGTTTAGACAGAAACTATGGCTACACCTTC | CASSLDRNYGYTF
few | TRBD1 | TRBJ2-3 | TRBV7-7 | TGTGCCAGCAGTTTGGGCGGGACAGGGAGGTCAGATACGCAGTATTTT | CASSLGGTGRSDTQYF
- | - | TRBJ1-2 | TRBV10-3 | TGTGCCACCCACAGGGTTAAGGATGGCTACACCTTC | CATHRVKDGYTF
few | TRBD2 | TRBJ2-3 | TRBV4-1 | TGCGCCAGCTCCCCTAGCGGGAGGGAACCCACACATACGCAGTATTTT | CASSPSGREPTHTQYF
- | - | TRBJ1-1 | TRBV27 | TGTGCCAGCAGTTCTGTATCCAGGGACACTGAAGCTTTCTTT | CASSSVSRDTEAFF
- | - | TRBJ1-5 | TRBV6-1 | TGTGCCAGCAGTGAGTGGGGGGGCCGCCAGCCCCAGCATTTT | CASSEWGGRQPQHF
- | TRBD1 | TRBJ2-5 | TRBV11-2 | TGTGCCAGCAGCTGGGGACAGGGAAACCAAGAGACCCAGTACTTC | CASSWGQGNQETQYF